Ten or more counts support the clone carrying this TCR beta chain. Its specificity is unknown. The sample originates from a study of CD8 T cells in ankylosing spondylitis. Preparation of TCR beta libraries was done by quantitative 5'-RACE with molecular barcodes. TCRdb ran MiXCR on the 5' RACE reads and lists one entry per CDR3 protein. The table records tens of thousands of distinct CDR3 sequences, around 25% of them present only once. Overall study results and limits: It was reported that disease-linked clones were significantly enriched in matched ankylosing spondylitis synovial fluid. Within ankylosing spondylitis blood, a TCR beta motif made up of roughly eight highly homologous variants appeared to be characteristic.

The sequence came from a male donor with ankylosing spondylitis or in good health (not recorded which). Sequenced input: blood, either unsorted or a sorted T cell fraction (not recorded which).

CDR3 sequence reads: CSARDGKRVATDTQYF. In DNA, the CDR3 is TGCAGTGCTAGAGATGGGAAGCGGGTCGCCACAGATACGCAGTATTTT. The genes are TRBV20-1 and TRBJ2-3; possibly TRBD2 for D (6 bases). Trimming took 0 bases from V and 2 from J, leaving 15 bases between them. The CDR3 consists of 16 residues. Germline lookup yields CDR1 DFQATT and CDR2 SNEGSKA (reference sequence).